What follows are 2 T cell receptor beta chains derived from one specimen sequenced in a study of beta chain features in type 1 diabetes. The study's findings and limits: Significant though moderate, a shortening of TCRB CDR3s appeared in all four CD4+ subsets of Type 1 diabetes patients.

What these receptors recognize is not known. The entirety of the isolated RNA underwent reverse transcription, so expressed TCRB transcripts were sequenced. Using immunoSEQ multiplex PCR, the repertoire was profiled, and TCRdb retains in-frame clones only, with some absent. The sample yields almost 350,000 clones, roughly 9% seen once. Sequenced sample: central memory CD4+ T cells from blood. These TCRs come from a man aged 25 to 40 with type 1 diabetes.

The chain uses TRBV11-2 and TRBJ2-3; the D gene is possibly TRBD2 (6 bases). CDR3 size: 17 residues. Trimming removed 5 bases from V and 5 bases from J, with 23 bases in between. CDR1 is SGHAT, CDR2 FQNNGV, per germline. The CDR3 bases are TGTGCCAGCAGCGCCGTCCCAGCGGGCCCAAGTGGAGATACGCAGTATTTT. Amino acid sequence: CASSAVPAGPSGDTQYF.

The chain is built from TRBV10-1 and TRBJ2-5; the match to TRBD2 covers 7 bases. CDR3 length equals 13 residues. V gave up 4 bases and J gave up 7 bases; unmatched junction bases: 6. Germline loops: CDR1 WNHNN, CDR2 SYGVQD (reference sequence). In DNA form, the CDR3 reads TGCGCCAGCAGTGCCGGGACTAAAGGGACCCAGTACTTC. This codes for CASSAGTKGTQYF.